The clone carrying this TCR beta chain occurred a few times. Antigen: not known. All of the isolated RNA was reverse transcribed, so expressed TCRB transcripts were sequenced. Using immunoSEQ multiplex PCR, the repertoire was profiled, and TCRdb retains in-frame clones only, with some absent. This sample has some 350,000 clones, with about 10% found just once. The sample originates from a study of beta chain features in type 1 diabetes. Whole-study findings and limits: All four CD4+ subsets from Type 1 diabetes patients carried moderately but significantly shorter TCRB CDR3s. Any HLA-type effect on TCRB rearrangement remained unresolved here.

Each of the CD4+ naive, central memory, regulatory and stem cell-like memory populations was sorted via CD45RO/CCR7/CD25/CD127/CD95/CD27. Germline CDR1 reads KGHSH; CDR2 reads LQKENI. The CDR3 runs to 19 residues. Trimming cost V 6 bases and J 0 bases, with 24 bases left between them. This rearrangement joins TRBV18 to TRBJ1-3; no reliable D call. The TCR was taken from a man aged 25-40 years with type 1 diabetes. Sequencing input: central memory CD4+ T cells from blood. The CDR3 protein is CASSRAQIGSLLSGNTIYF. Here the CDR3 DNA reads TGTGCCAGCTCGCGCGCCCAAATAGGCAGCCTCCTCTCTGGAAACACCATATATTTT.